The 4 T cell receptor beta chains reported below all come from one sample, sequenced in a study of cytomegalovirus exposure and HLA in healthy donors. PCR primers comprised 60 Vbeta and 13 Jbeta primers. Data came from immunoSEQ multiplex PCR; TCRdb stores just in-frame clones and leaves some out. This table lists 130,000 to 150,000 clones. The source material was PBMCs. These receptors came from a male donor in good health and CMV-seronegative.

For the CDR3, the DNA is TGTGCCAGCAGCCTCCAGGGCGTCCATGGCTACACCTTC. This encodes CASSLQGVHGYTF. This sequence joins TRBV5-8 and TRBJ1-2; tentative D call: TRBD1 (5 bases). V was shortened by 4 bases and J by 6 bases, with 13 bases between the two germline ends. This CDR3 has 13 residues. The germline gives CDR1 SGHTS, CDR2 YDEGEE.

The chain joins TRBV9 to TRBJ1-4; 8 nucleotides agree with TRBD1. Germline CDR1 and CDR2: SGDLS and YYNGEE. The CDR3 is made up of 14 amino acids. Germline trimming cut 3 bases from V and 7 bases from J; bases unmatched to any gene: 5. CDR3 loop: CASSATGATEKLFF. DNA of the CDR3: TGTGCCAGCAGCGCGACAGGGGCGACTGAAAAACTGTTTTTT.

The chain uses TRBV11-2 and TRBJ2-1; 11 bases align to TRBD2. V trimming: 2 bases; J trimming: 4 bases; junction bases outside the gene matches: 1. CDR1 is SGHAT, CDR2 FQNNGV, per germline. This CDR3 is built from 15 residues. The CDR3 loop is CASSLWTSGYNEQFF. The CDR3 DNA reads TGTGCCAGCAGCTTATGGACTAGCGGGTACAATGAGCAGTTCTTC.

This chain links TRBV5-6 with TRBJ2-5; D gene uncertain. The length of the CDR3 is 14 residues. V lost 4 bases to trimming and J lost 0 bases, with 10 bases between them. Per germline, CDR1 SGHDT and CDR2 YYEEEE. The CDR3 region is CASSPSVYQETQYF. The CDR3 DNA reads TGTGCCAGCAGCCCGTCGGTGTACCAAGAGACCCAGTACTTC.